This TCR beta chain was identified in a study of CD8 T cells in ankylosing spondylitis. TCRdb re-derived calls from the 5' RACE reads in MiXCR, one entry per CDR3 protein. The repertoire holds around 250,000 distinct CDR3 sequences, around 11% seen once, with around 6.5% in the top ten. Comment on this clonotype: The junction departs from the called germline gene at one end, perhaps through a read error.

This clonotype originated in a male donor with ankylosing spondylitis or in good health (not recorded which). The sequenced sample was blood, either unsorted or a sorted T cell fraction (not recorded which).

CDR3 amino acids: CTSSQFRDRADQPQHF. DNA of the CDR3: TGTACCAGCAGCCAATTCCGGGACAGGGCGGATCAGCCCCAGCATTTT. This sequence joins TRBV6-2 or TRBV6-3 and TRBJ1-5; 9 bases align to TRBD1. Germline assignment: CDR1 MNHEY and CDR2 SVGEGT. The CDR3 consists of 16 residues.